This is a list of T cell receptor beta chains from one sample in a study of human T cells and chemical hapten exposure. TCRdb recomputed calls from the RACE reads with MiXCR, one row per CDR3 protein. The profile covers 350,000 or so distinct CDR3 sequences, with approximately 6.9% appearing a single time and more than 7% taken by the ten largest. The sample was whole blood, taken in connection with sensitization to the hapten diphenylcyclopropenone (DPC). These receptors all stem from a woman aged 18-30 years with alopecia areata. Some clones in this sample may be carry-over from other donors' samples. Both conserved end residues are part of each CDR3. The D gene is left open where the match is weak. Size is stated for part of the rows, as once, few or many counts, or as a class when the clone is expanded.

v_gene: TRBV7-9; abundance: NA; j_gene: TRBJ1-5; d_gene: TRBD1; CDR3aa: CASSPPTGANQPQHF; CDR3nt: TGTGCCAGCAGCCCACCGACAGGGGCCAATCAGCCCCAGCATTTT
v_gene: TRBV4-3; abundance: many; j_gene: TRBJ2-7; d_gene: TRBD1; CDR3aa: CASSQDRWTGDYEQYF; CDR3nt: TGCGCCAGCAGCCAAGATAGGTGGACAGGGGACTACGAGCAGTACTTC
v_gene: TRBV12-5; abundance: few; j_gene: TRBJ1-5; d_gene: NA; CDR3aa: CASGLRVNQPQHF; CDR3nt: TGTGCTAGTGGCCTTCGGGTTAATCAGCCCCAGCATTTT
v_gene: TRBV4-1; abundance: NA; j_gene: TRBJ2-3; d_gene: TRBD2; CDR3aa: CASSPVLAADTQYF; CDR3nt: TGCGCCAGCAGCCCCGTACTAGCGGCAGATACGCAGTATTTT
v_gene: TRBV6-6; abundance: NA; j_gene: TRBJ2-5; d_gene: NA; CDR3aa: CASSYGAGETQYF; CDR3nt: TGTGCCAGCAGTTACGGGGCGGGGGAGACCCAGTACTTC
v_gene: TRBV27; abundance: once; j_gene: TRBJ1-5; d_gene: NA; CDR3aa: CASSLGLTANQPQHF; CDR3nt: TGTGCCAGCAGTTTAGGCCTGACAGCGAATCAGCCCCAGCATTTT
v_gene: TRBV6-2/TRBV6-3; abundance: few; j_gene: TRBJ1-4; d_gene: NA; CDR3aa: CASSSYGRGLFF; CDR3nt: TGTGCCAGCAGTTCGTATGGCCGGGGCCTGTTTTTT
v_gene: TRBV4-3; abundance: few; j_gene: TRBJ2-3; d_gene: NA; CDR3aa: CASSQEVSERGDTDTQYF; CDR3nt: TGCGCCAGCAGCCAAGAAGTGTCGGAACGGGGCGACACAGATACGCAGTATTTT
v_gene: TRBV5-4; abundance: NA; j_gene: TRBJ1-4; d_gene: NA; CDR3aa: CASSSPTEGNEKLFF; CDR3nt: TGTGCCAGCAGCTCCCCGACGGAGGGGAATGAAAAACTGTTTTTT
v_gene: TRBV7-8; abundance: many; j_gene: TRBJ2-3; d_gene: NA; CDR3aa: CASSQTRTTHRTDTQYF; CDR3nt: TGTGCCAGCAGCCAAACCCGGACCACCCATCGGACAGATACGCAGTATTTT
v_gene: TRBV7-2; abundance: many; j_gene: TRBJ2-1; d_gene: TRBD2; CDR3aa: CASSSPGLAGGPKSYNEQFF; CDR3nt: TGTGCCAGCAGCTCTCCGGGACTAGCGGGGGGCCCTAAATCCTACAATGAGCAGTTCTTC
v_gene: TRBV6-2/TRBV6-3; abundance: few; j_gene: TRBJ1-2; d_gene: NA; CDR3aa: CASTGRSFYGYTF; CDR3nt: TGTGCCAGCACCGGCAGGAGCTTCTATGGCTACACCTTC
v_gene: TRBV11-3; abundance: many; j_gene: TRBJ2-1; d_gene: NA; CDR3aa: CASSPGGPLERLNEQFF; CDR3nt: TGTGCCAGCAGCCCAGGAGGCCCCTTGGAGCGCCTCAATGAGCAGTTCTTC
v_gene: TRBV12-3/TRBV12-4; abundance: many; j_gene: TRBJ2-5; d_gene: TRBD1; CDR3aa: CASTEGQAQETQYF; CDR3nt: TGTGCCAGCACCGAAGGACAGGCCCAAGAGACCCAGTACTTC
v_gene: TRBV6-5; abundance: few; j_gene: TRBJ1-6; d_gene: TRBD1; CDR3aa: CASSYWGQGSPLHF; CDR3nt: TGTGCCAGCAGTTACTGGGGACAGGGGTCACCCCTCCACTTT